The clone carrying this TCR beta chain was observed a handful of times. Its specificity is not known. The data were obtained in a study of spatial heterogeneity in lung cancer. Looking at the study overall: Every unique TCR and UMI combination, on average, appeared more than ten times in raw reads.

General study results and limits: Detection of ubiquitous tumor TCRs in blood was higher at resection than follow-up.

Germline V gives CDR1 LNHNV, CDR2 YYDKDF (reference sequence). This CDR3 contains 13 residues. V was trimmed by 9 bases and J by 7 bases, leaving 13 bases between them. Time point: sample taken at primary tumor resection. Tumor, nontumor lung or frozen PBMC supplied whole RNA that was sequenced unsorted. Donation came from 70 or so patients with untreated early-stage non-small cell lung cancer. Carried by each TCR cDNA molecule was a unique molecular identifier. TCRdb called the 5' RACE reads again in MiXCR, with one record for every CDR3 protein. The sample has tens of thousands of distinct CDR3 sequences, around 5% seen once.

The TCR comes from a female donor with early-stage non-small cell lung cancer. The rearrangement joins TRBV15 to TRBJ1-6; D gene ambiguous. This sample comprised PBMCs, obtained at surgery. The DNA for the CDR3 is TGTGCCACTTGCGTGGGAATGAATTCACCCCTCCACTTT. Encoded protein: CATCVGMNSPLHF.